These 27 T cell receptor beta chains came from one sample sequenced in a study of shared clonotypes between healthy human individuals. Clones were sequenced by immunoSEQ multiplex PCR, and TCRdb holds only the in-frame ones, with some missing. Of about a million clones listed, under 80% are singletons. The sample was memory CD4+ T cells sorted from blood. Documented subset: CD45RA-negative fraction. Every receptor here comes from a man aged 18 to 29 in good health.

The chain recombines TRBV20-1 with TRBJ2-1; D not resolved. Germline CDR1 DFQATT, CDR2 SNEGSKA (reference sequence). The CDR3 runs 11 residues. V was cut by 5 bases and J by 5 bases, with 7 bases left in between. This CDR3 is CSASNNNEQFF. The CDR3 DNA follows: TGCAGTGCTTCTAATAACAATGAGCAGTTCTTC.

The V and J genes are TRBV7-2 and TRBJ2-1; possible D gene TRBD2, 6 bases. The V end was cut by 5 bases, the J end by 6 bases, with 17 bases between. The germline V gene encodes CDR1 SGHTA and CDR2 FQGNSA. This CDR3 region has 15 residues. The CDR3 spells CASSPPGLRTNEQFF. CDR3 DNA sequence: TGTGCCAGCAGCCCACCGGGACTGCGAACCAATGAGCAGTTCTTC.

The rearrangement links TRBV2 to TRBJ1-1; D call uncertain. CDR3 length: 13 residues. The germline V gene encodes CDR1 SNHLY and CDR2 FYNNEI. The germline V and J ends were trimmed by 8 bases and 1 base, with 11 bases remaining between them. CDR3 nucleotide sequence: TGTGCCAGCCTCTTTAGACCGAACACTGAAGCTTTCTTT. It encodes CASLFRPNTEAFF.

This clone has just one count. The chain links TRBV28 to TRBJ1-5; 7 bases are shared with TRBD1. Losses at the gene ends were 2 bases for V and 3 bases for J; bases not matched to a gene: 7. CDR1 and CDR2 (germline): MDHEN, SYDVKM. The CDR3 sequence is 16 residues long. The DNA for the CDR3 is TGTGCCAGCAGTTTACGGGGGAGGGGGCTCAATCAGCCCCAGCATTTT. It yields the protein CASSLRGRGLNQPQHF.

V gene TRBV11-2 combines with J gene TRBJ2-3, with D perhaps TRBD2 (6 bases). This CDR3 contains 15 residues. Germline V lookup: CDR1 SGHAT, CDR2 FQNNGV. V gave up 6 bases and J gave up 0 bases, with 13 bases separating them. CDR3 in DNA: TGTGCCAGCAGAAGGCTAGCGAGTAGCACAGATACGCAGTATTTT. This codes for CASRRLASSTDTQYF. Filled out from reference TRBV11-2 and TRBJ2-3, the complete variable domain reads EAGVAQSPRYKIIEKRQSVAFWCNPISGHATLYWYQQILGQGPKLLIQFQNNGVVDDSQLPKDRFSAERLKGVDSTLKIQPAKLEDSAVYLCASRRLASSTDTQYFGPGTRLTVL.

On this clone: The sample contains more than one DNA sequence encoding this CDR3. The V and J genes are TRBV19 and TRBJ2-7, with TRBD2 matching over 12 bases. This CDR3 has 17 residues. Looked up from germline, CDR1 is LNHDA and CDR2 is SQIVND (reference sequence). V lost 3 bases, J lost 2 bases, and 8 bases stayed unmatched. The CDR3 nucleotides read TGTGCCAGTAGTATGGGCCGGACTAGCGGGACCCCCTACGAGCAGTACTTC. It yields the protein CASSMGRTSGTPYEQYF.

This clone was counted between two and nine times. The genes are TRBV19 and TRBJ2-7; no definite D call. There are 14 residues in the CDR3. Germline V lookup: CDR1 LNHDA, CDR2 SQIVND (reference sequence). Trimming stripped 2 bases from V and 3 bases from J, with 11 bases between. CDR3 region: CASSITLTSYEQYF. In DNA, the CDR3 is TGTGCCAGTAGTATAACGTTGACCAGCTACGAGCAGTACTTC.

This clone was counted a single time. The chain employs TRBV15 and TRBJ2-3, with TRBD2 matching 15 bases. The ends lost 2 bases at V and 3 bases at J; junction bases unmatched: 3. There are 17 residues in the CDR3. CDR1 is LNHNV, CDR2 YYDKDF, per germline (reference sequence). For the CDR3, the DNA is TGTGCCACCAGCAGAAGGACTAGCGGGGGGGCAACAGATACGCAGTATTTT. This gives the protein CATSRRTSGGATDTQYF.

This clone was seen only once. This rearrangement joins TRBV9 to TRBJ1-1; D call uncertain. V lost 4 bases, J lost 2 bases, and 12 bases lay in between. This CDR3 is 14 amino acids long. Germline V lookup: CDR1 SGDLS, CDR2 YYNGEE. The CDR3 region has the DNA TGTGCCAGCAGCCCCCGGGAGGGCAACACTGAAGCTTTCTTT. Encoded protein: CASSPREGNTEAFF.

The chain has TRBV14 and TRBJ2-2; 11 bases line up with TRBD1. The CDR3 has 14 residues. V was clipped by 6 bases and J by 7 bases; unmatched bases: 4. Germline V gene data show CDR1 as SGHDN and CDR2 as FVKESK. The CDR3 protein is CASRGQGAGGELFF. DNA of the CDR3: TGTGCCAGCAGAGGACAGGGGGCAGGCGGGGAGCTGTTTTTT.

The rearrangement links TRBV29-1 to TRBJ2-5, with a tentative D call TRBD1 (6 bases). V dropped 3 bases and J dropped 8 bases, with 10 bases sitting between them. There are 11 residues in the CDR3. Germline V gene data show CDR1 as SQVTM and CDR2 as ANQGSEA. The DNA of the CDR3 is TGCAGCGTTGATAAGGGGGACACCCAGTACTTC. Amino acid sequence: CSVDKGDTQYF.

As regards this clone: Other DNA sequences in the sample encode the same CDR3. The chain has TRBV4-1 and TRBJ2-2, with 15 nucleotides matching TRBD2. The length of the CDR3 is 17 residues. J lost 4 bases, V lost 4 bases, and 4 bases had no gene match. Germline CDR1 is MGHRA and CDR2 is YSYEKL. Here the CDR3 reads CASSPLGLAGGTGELFF. CDR3 nucleotide sequence: TGCGCCAGCAGCCCTCTGGGACTAGCGGGAGGCACCGGGGAGCTGTTTTTT.

V gene TRBV2 combines with J gene TRBJ2-1, with D uncertain. Germline lookup yields CDR1 SNHLY and CDR2 FYNNEI. The CDR3 length is 12 residues. Trimming left V 8 bases short and J 3 bases short, with 8 bases between. The CDR3 reads CASWQNYNEQFF. The CDR3 nucleotides read TGTGCCAGCTGGCAGAACTACAATGAGCAGTTCTTC.

The chain carries TRBV6-5 and TRBJ2-1, with TRBD2 identical over 12 bases. This CDR3 has 16 amino acids. Per the germline V gene, CDR1 is MNHEY and CDR2 is SVGAGI. Trimming cost V 2 bases and J 7 bases; bases outside gene matches: 6. The CDR3 nucleotides read TGTGCCAGCAGTTACGCAGGACTAGCGGGAAGGAATGAGCAGTTCTTC. The encoded protein is CASSYAGLAGRNEQFF.

About this clone: Different DNA sequences within this sample yield the same CDR3. The chain combines TRBV27 with TRBJ2-2; D uncertain. Looked up from germline, CDR1 is MNHEY and CDR2 is SMNVEV (reference sequence). Trimming pared 2 bases from V and 0 bases from J, leaving 7 bases between. The CDR3 has 15 amino acids. The CDR3 sequence: CASSLNGANTGELFF. The CDR3 bases are TGTGCCAGCAGTTTAAATGGGGCGAACACCGGGGAGCTGTTTTTT.

This chain uses TRBV5-1 with TRBJ1-2; D uncertain. Germline V gene lookup returns CDR1 SGHRS and CDR2 YFSETQ. Trimming pared 2 bases from V and 5 bases from J, leaving 10 bases between. The CDR3 consists of 13 residues. CDR3 loop: CASSFAREYGYTF. Here the CDR3 DNA reads TGCGCCAGCAGCTTCGCCCGGGAGTATGGCTACACCTTC. Full variable domain (missing parts from reference TRBV5-1 and TRBJ1-2): KAGVTQTPRYLIKTRGQQVTLSCSPISGHRSVSWYQQTPGQGLQFLFEYFSETQRNKGNFPGRFSGRQFSNSRSEMNVSTLELGDSALYLCASSFAREYGYTFGSGTRLTVV.

V and J are TRBV6-1 and TRBJ1-3; the D is unclear. The germline V gene encodes CDR1 MNHNS and CDR2 SASEGT. CDR3 length: 15 residues. V lost 2 bases and J 4 bases, leaving 12 bases between the germline ends. As DNA, the CDR3 is TGTGCCAGCAGTGAACCCTACCGTGGGGGAAACACCATATATTTT. Protein: CASSEPYRGGNTIYF.

The rearrangement joins TRBV7-3 to TRBJ2-3, with a weak D call TRBD2 (5 bases). V lost 4 bases and J 4 bases, leaving 18 bases between the germline ends. There are 16 residues in the CDR3. Germline CDR1 and CDR2: SGHTA and FQGTGA. The DNA for the CDR3 is TGTGCCAGCAGCTCCCGCCGAAGCCTAGCTGCAGATACGCAGTATTTT. Protein product: CASSSRRSLAADTQYF.

This chain joins TRBV13 and TRBJ1-2; 8 positions agree with TRBD1. The V gene end was trimmed by 5 bases and the J gene end by 4 bases; junction bases not matched to a gene: 9. CDR3 size: 15 residues. The germline V gene encodes CDR1 PRHDT and CDR2 FYEKMQ (reference sequence). The CDR3 is CASSPGPGQAYGYTF. As DNA, the CDR3 is TGTGCCAGCAGCCCAGGACCGGGACAGGCCTATGGCTACACCTTC. The whole variable domain, filled in from reference TRBV13 and TRBJ1-2, reads AAGVIQSPRHLIKEKRETATLKCYPIPRHDTVYWYQQGPGQDPQFLISFYEKMQSDKGSIPDRFSAQQFSDYHSELNMSSLELGDSALYFCASSPGPGQAYGYTFGSGTRLTVV.

This clone was seen only a few times. The chain links TRBV30 to TRBJ1-1, with 7 bases fitting TRBD1. V was pared by 5 bases and J by 7 bases, with 10 bases of the junction left unmatched. This CDR3 contains 13 residues. Per germline, CDR1 GTSNPN and CDR2 SVGIG (reference sequence). CDR3: CAWDLKQGFEAFF. CDR3 in DNA: TGTGCCTGGGACCTCAAACAGGGGTTTGAAGCTTTCTTT.

CDR3 nucleotides: TGTGCCAGCAGTTTCACAGGGTTCGAGACCCAGTACTTC. Translated, it gives CASSFTGFETQYF. The J gene is TRBJ2-5, the V gene TRBV2; a possible D gene is TRBD1 (6 bases). The CDR3 has 13 residues. CDR1 is SNHLY and CDR2 is FYNNEI in the germline V gene. The V end was cut by 5 bases, the J end by 5 bases, with 12 bases between.

This clone turned up a few times. The rearrangement joins TRBV5-1 to TRBJ2-2, with 9 positions matching TRBD1. CDR3 size: 19 residues. V shed 2 bases, J shed 1 base, and the junction held 12 bases outside the gene matches. Per the germline V gene, CDR1 is SGHRS and CDR2 is YFSETQ. The CDR3 DNA sequence: TGCGCCAGCAGCTTTAATCCGGGACAGGGTAAAGGGAACACCGGGGAGCTGTTTTTT. Its protein product is CASSFNPGQGKGNTGELFF.

The chain combines TRBV5-4 with TRBJ1-3; a possible D gene is TRBD1 (6 bases). This CDR3 contains 16 residues. Germline CDR1 SGHNT, CDR2 YYREEE (reference sequence). With 4 bases removed from V and 2 bases from J, the gap between germline ends came to 16 bases. The CDR3 loop reads CASSQQQGFPGNTIYF. For the CDR3, the DNA is TGTGCCAGCAGCCAACAGCAGGGGTTTCCTGGAAACACCATATATTTT.

The rearrangement uses TRBV18 and TRBJ1-2; D is unclear. Germline CDR1 and CDR2: KGHSH and LQKENI. This CDR3 has 14 residues. Deletions cut 1 base from V and 6 bases from J, with 12 bases between. The CDR3: CASSPRQAGDGYTF. The DNA of the CDR3 is TGTGCCAGCTCACCACGGCAGGCGGGCGATGGCTACACCTTC.

The V gene is TRBV28, the J gene TRBJ2-7; tentative D call: TRBD2 (6 bases). V was clipped by 4 bases and J by 0 bases, with 10 bases between them. The germline V gene encodes CDR1 MDHEN and CDR2 SYDVKM. The length of the CDR3 is 14 residues. CDR3 sequence: CASSSGGGSYEQYF. DNA of the CDR3: TGTGCCAGCAGTTCCGGGGGTGGCTCCTACGAGCAGTACTTC.

Concerning this clone itself: Other DNA variants within this sample encode the same CDR3. CDR3 sequence reads: CASTGGTGANVLTF. CDR3 bases: TGTGCCAGCACGGGGGGTACTGGGGCCAACGTCCTGACTTTC. V is TRBV6-1 and J is TRBJ2-6; 7 bases agree with TRBD2. J was trimmed by 2 bases and V by 7 bases; bases with no gene match: 2. The CDR3 has 14 residues. The germline CDR1 and CDR2 sequences are MNHNS and SASEGT.

This chain links TRBV5-4 with TRBJ1-5; maybe TRBD1 (5 bases). This CDR3 spans 15 amino acids. With 0 bases removed from V and 4 bases from J, the gap between germline ends came to 11 bases. CDR1 and CDR2 from the germline V gene are SGHNT and YYREEE (reference sequence). This CDR3 is CASSLDGAPNQPQHF. Here the CDR3 DNA reads TGTGCCAGCAGCTTGGACGGGGCCCCGAATCAGCCCCAGCATTTT.